This T cell receptor (beta chain) was profiled in a study of vaccination and CD4 T cells after COVID-19. At the level of the study: Post-COVID draws followed diagnosis by a median approximately 100 days (range 35 to 161). Investigators took post-vaccine samples a median 72 days after dose two, within a range of 14 to 241.

Details on this clonotype: Antigen specificity is unknown.

Findings and caveats of the study: In convalescent patients, 304 of 307 vaccine-specific clones were mono-reactive for SARS-CoV-2 spike.

Treatment in this sample: approximately nine-day PBMC culture with coronavirus spike peptide pools or control peptides (ViraFEST assay). V was trimmed by 0 bases and J by 2 bases, leaving 11 bases between them. Germline V gene lookup returns CDR1 SGDLS and CDR2 YYNGEE. This CDR3 region has 16 residues. With the Oncomine TCR Beta short-read assay, DNA from cultured CD4+ T cells was sequenced. After culture, CD4+ T cells served as the source for genomic DNA extraction. Each CDR3 protein gets one entry after TCRdb re-called the PCR reads with MiXCR. The sample holds about 9,800 distinct CDR3 sequences, more than 35% seen once.

V gene TRBV9 combines with J gene TRBJ2-2, with D uncertain. This clonotype was obtained from a human donor who had recovered from COVID-19. The sequenced sample consisted of CD4+ T cells from blood, cultured in vitro. In DNA, the CDR3 is TGTGCCAGCAGCGTAGGAAGGCTCTCTAACACCGGGGAGCTGTTTTTT. Translating it yields CASSVGRLSNTGELFF.